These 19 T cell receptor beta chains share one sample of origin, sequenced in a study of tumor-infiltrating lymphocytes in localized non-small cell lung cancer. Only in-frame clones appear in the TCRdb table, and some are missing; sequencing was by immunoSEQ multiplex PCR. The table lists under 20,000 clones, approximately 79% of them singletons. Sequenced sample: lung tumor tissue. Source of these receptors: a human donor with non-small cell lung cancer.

The chain's CDR3 is CASSLTGLYGYTF. The CDR3 nucleotides are TGCGCCAGCAGCCTCACAGGGCTCTATGGCTACACCTTC. This chain links TRBV4-3 with TRBJ1-2; perhaps TRBD1 as D (6 bases). CDR1 and CDR2 (germline): LGHNA, YSLEER. V was clipped by 4 bases and J by 4 bases, with 10 bases between them. CDR3 length: 13 residues.

The CDR3 spells CASRGQIGYGYTF. CDR3 DNA: TGTGCCAGCAGAGGACAGATTGGGTATGGCTACACCTTC. The V and J genes are TRBV6-5 and TRBJ1-2, with a tentative D call TRBD1 (6 bases). CDR3 length: 13 amino acids. The germline V gene has CDR1 MNHEY and CDR2 SVGAGI. V dropped 6 bases and J dropped 5 bases, with 13 bases sitting between them.

The CDR3 protein is CASSKAFMRGRKNIQYF. Here the CDR3 DNA reads TGTGCCAGCAGCAAAGCCTTTATGAGGGGGAGAAAGAACATTCAGTACTTC. This sequence joins TRBV21-1 and TRBJ2-4; TRBD1, the table's D call, was not compared with the DNA. TRBV21-1 is described as a pseudogene. CDR3 length: 17 amino acids.

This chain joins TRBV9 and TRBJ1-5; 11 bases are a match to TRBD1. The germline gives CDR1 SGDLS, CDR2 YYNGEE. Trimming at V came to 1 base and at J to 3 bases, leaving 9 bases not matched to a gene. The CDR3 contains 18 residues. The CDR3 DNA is TGTGCCAGCAGCGTAATGGGACAGGGGGGCAGGGTCAATCAGCCCCAGCATTTT. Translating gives CASSVMGQGGRVNQPQHF.

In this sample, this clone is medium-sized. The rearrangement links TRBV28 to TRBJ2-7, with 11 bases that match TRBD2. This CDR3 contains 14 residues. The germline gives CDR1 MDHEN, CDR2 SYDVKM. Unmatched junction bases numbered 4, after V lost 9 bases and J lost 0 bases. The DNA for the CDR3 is TGTGCCAGTTGGGGACTAGCGGACTCCTACGAGCAGTACTTC. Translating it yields CASWGLADSYEQYF.

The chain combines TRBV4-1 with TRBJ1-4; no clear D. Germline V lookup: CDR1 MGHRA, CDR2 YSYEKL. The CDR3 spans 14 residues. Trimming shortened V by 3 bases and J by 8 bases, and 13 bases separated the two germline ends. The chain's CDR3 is CASSQGVKPEKLFF. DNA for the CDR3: TGCGCCAGCAGCCAGGGAGTTAAGCCCGAAAAACTGTTTTTT.

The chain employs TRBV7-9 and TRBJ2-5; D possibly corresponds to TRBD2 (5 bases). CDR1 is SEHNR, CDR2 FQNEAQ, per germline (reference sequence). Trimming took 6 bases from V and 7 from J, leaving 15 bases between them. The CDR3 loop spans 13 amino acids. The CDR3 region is CASRIGYEGTQYF. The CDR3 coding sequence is TGTGCCAGCAGAATCGGGTATGAGGGGACCCAGTACTTC. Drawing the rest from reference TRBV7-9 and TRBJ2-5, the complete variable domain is DTGVSQNPRHKITKRGQNVTFRCDPISEHNRLYWYRQTLGQGPEFLTYFQNEAQLEKSRLLSDRFSAERPKGSFSTLEIQRTEQGDSAMYLCASRIGYEGTQYFGPGTRLLVL.

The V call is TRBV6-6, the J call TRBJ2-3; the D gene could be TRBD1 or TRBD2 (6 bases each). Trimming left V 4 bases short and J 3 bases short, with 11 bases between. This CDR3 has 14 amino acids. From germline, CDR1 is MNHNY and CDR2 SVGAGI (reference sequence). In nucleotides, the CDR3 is TGTGCCAGCAGTTCGGGGGCGCGGACAGATACGCAGTATTTT. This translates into CASSSGARTDTQYF.

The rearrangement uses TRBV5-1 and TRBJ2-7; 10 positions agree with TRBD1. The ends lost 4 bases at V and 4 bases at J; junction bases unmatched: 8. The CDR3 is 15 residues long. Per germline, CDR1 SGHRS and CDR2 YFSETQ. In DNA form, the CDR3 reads TGCGCCAGCAGCCCCGCCGGGACAGGGGCGTACGAGCAGTACTTC. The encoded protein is CASSPAGTGAYEQYF.

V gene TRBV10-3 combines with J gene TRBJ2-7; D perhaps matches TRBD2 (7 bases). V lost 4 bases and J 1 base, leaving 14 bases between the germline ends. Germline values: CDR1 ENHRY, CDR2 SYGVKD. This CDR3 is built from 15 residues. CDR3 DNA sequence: TGTGCCATCAGTGTATTGCGGGGGCAATCCTACGAGCAGTACTTC. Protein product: CAISVLRGQSYEQYF.

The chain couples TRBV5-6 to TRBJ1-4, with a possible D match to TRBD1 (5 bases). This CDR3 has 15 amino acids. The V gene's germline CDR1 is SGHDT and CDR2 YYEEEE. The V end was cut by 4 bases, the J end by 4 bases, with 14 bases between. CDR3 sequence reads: CASSPGGRSNEKLFF. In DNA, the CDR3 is TGTGCCAGCAGCCCCGGGGGACGGAGTAATGAAAAACTGTTTTTT.

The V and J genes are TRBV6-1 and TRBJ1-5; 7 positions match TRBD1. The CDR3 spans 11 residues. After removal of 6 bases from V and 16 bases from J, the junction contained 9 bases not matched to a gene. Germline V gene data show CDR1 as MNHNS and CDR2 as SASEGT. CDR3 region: CASRNRGETHF. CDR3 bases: TGTGCCAGCAGGAACAGGGGAGAAACCCATTTT.

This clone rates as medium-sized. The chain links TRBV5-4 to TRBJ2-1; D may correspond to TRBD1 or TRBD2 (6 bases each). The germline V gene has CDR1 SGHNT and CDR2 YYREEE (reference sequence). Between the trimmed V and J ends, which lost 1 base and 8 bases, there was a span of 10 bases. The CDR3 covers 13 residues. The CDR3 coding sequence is TGTGCCAGCAGCTTGATGGGGGGCGATGAGCAGTTCTTC. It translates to CASSLMGGDEQFF.

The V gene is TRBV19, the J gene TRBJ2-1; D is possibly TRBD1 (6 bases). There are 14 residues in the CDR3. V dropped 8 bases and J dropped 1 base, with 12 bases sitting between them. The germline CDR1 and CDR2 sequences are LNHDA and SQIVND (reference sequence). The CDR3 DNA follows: TGTGCCAGTGAGATAGGGGGTTCCTACAATGAGCAGTTCTTC. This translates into CASEIGGSYNEQFF.

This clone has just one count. This CDR3 is CASSPRTSDGYTF. CDR3 DNA sequence: TGTGCCAGTAGTCCGCGGACATCGGACGGCTACACCTTC. The chain recombines TRBV19 with TRBJ1-2, with D perhaps matching TRBD1 (5 bases). Germline V gene lookup returns CDR1 LNHDA and CDR2 SQIVND (reference sequence). Trimming left V 5 bases short and J 8 bases short, with 15 bases between. The CDR3 loop spans 13 amino acids.

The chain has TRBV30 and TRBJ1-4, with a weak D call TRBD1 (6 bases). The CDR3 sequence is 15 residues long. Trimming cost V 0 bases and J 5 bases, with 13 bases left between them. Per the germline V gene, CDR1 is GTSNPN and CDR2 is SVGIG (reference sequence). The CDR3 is CAWSVLMGANEKLFF. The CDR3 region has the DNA TGTGCCTGGAGTGTACTTATGGGGGCAAATGAAAAACTGTTTTTT.

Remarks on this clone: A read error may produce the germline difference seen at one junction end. The CDR3 DNA follows: TGTGCTAGCAGCCTCCGCTTTAACACCGGGGAGCTGTTTTTT. Translation: CASSLRFNTGELFF. The chain joins TRBV7-7 to TRBJ2-2; D gene unclear. The CDR3 runs to 14 residues. Germline V gene sequence: CDR1 SSHAT, CDR2 FNYEAQ (reference sequence).

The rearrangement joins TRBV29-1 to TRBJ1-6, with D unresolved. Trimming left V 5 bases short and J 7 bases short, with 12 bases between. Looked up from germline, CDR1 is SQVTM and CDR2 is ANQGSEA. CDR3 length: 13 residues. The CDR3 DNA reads TGCAGCGTTCGTGTCGGGCTGAATTCACCCCTCCACTTT. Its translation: CSVRVGLNSPLHF.

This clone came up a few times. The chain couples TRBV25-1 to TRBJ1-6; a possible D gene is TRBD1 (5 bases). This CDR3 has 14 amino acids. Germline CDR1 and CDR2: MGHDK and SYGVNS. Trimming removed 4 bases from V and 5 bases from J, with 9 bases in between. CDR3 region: CASSVGTDNSPLHF. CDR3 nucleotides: TGTGCCAGCAGTGTAGGGACGGATAATTCACCCCTCCACTTT.